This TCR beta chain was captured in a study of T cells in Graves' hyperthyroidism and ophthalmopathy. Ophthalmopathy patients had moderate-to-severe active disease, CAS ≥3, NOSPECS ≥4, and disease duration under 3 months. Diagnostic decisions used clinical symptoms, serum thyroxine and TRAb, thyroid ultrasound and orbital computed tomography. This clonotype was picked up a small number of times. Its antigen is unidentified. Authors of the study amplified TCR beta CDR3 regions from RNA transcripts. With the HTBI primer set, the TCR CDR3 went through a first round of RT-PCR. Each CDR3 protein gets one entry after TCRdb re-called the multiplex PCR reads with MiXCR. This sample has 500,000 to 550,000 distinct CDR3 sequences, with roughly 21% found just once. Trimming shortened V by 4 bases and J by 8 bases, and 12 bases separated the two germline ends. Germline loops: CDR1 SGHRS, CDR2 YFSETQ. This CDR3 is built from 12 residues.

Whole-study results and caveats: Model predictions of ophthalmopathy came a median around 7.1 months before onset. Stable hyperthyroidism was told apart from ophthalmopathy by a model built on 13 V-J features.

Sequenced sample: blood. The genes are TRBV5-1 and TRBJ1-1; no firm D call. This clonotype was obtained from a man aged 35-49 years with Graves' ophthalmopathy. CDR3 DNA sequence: TGCGCCAGCAGCAATAGGGCCCAAGAAGCTTTCTTT. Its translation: CASSNRAQEAFF.